One sample yielded the 20 T cell receptor beta chains listed below, sequenced in a study of cytomegalovirus exposure and HLA in healthy donors. The repertoire was sequenced with immunoSEQ multiplex PCR; TCRdb's copy has only in-frame clones and lacks some. The table records fewer than 120,000 clones, approximately 90% of them present only once. Sequenced sample: PBMCs. The receptor source for this set is a woman younger than 45 in good health and CMV-seropositive.

This rearrangement joins TRBV28 to TRBJ1-2; D is ambiguous. Trimming took 2 bases from V and 5 from J, leaving 9 bases between them. Germline V CDR1 and CDR2: MDHEN, SYDVKM. This CDR3 spans 13 amino acids. The CDR3 coding sequence is TGTGCCAGCAGTTTACTCGGGGAGTATGGCTACACCTTC. Protein: CASSLLGEYGYTF.

In its sample, this clone was seen once. Different DNA sequences within this sample yield the same CDR3. The V and J genes are TRBV27 and TRBJ1-2, with 7 bases lining up with TRBD1. Germline V gene data show CDR1 as MNHEY and CDR2 as SMNVEV (reference sequence). This CDR3 contains 13 residues. Losses at the gene ends were 5 bases for V and 2 bases for J; bases not matched to a gene: 2. CDR3 in DNA: TGTGCCAGCAGTCTGACAGGGAACTATGGCTACACCTTC. Translating gives CASSLTGNYGYTF.

The chain combines TRBV6-6 with TRBJ2-5; tentative D call: TRBD2 (5 bases). The CDR3 consists of 15 residues. Trimming stripped 0 bases from V and 3 bases from J, with 11 bases between. Per the germline V gene, CDR1 is MNHNY and CDR2 is SVGAGI (reference sequence). The CDR3 loop is CASSYSGWGEETQYF. For the CDR3, the DNA is TGTGCCAGCAGTTACTCAGGGTGGGGAGAAGAGACCCAGTACTTC.

The chain employs TRBV5-1 and TRBJ2-7; the D gene is possibly TRBD1 (5 bases). The germline V gene has CDR1 SGHRS and CDR2 YFSETQ. The ends were cut back, 4 bases at V and 0 bases at J, with 8 bases in the middle. The CDR3 contains 13 residues. CDR3 protein: CASSEDNSYEQYF. CDR3 in DNA: TGCGCCAGCAGCGAGGACAACTCCTACGAGCAGTACTTC.

The chain links TRBV7-3 to TRBJ2-2, with D possibly TRBD2 on 6 matching bases. The CDR3 covers 16 residues. The germline CDR1 and CDR2 sequences are SGHTA and FQGTGA. V was pared by 1 base and J by 4 bases, with 13 bases between. This CDR3 is CASSLMGGGFTGELFF. CDR3 nucleotides: TGTGCCAGCAGCTTAATGGGAGGAGGGTTCACCGGGGAGCTGTTTTTT. The entire variable domain, with the rest obtained from reference TRBV7-3 and TRBJ2-2, is as follows: GAGVSQTPSNKVTEKGKYVELRCDPISGHTALYWYRQSLGQGPEFLIYFQGTGAADDSGLPNDRFFAVRPEGSVSTLKIQRTERGDSAVYLCASSLMGGGFTGELFFGEGSRLTVL.

This chain connects TRBV18 to TRBJ2-7; 8 positions match TRBD1. The junction had 9 bases not matched to a gene; V was cut back by 5 bases and J by 6 bases. The CDR3 contains 14 residues. The germline gives CDR1 KGHSH, CDR2 LQKENI. As DNA, the CDR3 is TGTGCCAGCTCAACAGGACAGGGATGGGCCGAGCAGTACTTC. It is translated as CASSTGQGWAEQYF.

The chain employs TRBV28 and TRBJ1-5; 9 bases match TRBD1. V shed 5 bases and J 2 bases; nucleotides not matched to a gene: 4. Per the germline V gene, CDR1 is MDHEN and CDR2 is SYDVKM. The CDR3 runs 15 residues. Here the CDR3 reads CASSRDRAGNQPQHF. For the CDR3, the DNA is TGTGCCAGCAGTCGGGACAGGGCAGGCAATCAGCCCCAGCATTTT.

This chain uses TRBV28 with TRBJ1-2; D not certain. Trimming cost V 2 bases and J 7 bases, with 11 bases left between them. There are 13 residues in the CDR3. The V gene's germline CDR1 is MDHEN and CDR2 SYDVKM. The DNA of the CDR3 is TGTGCCAGCAGTTTAGAGGCCCTAGGTGGCTACACCTTC. It translates to CASSLEALGGYTF.

V is TRBV29-1 and J is TRBJ2-1; tentative D call: TRBD2 (6 bases). Trimming cost V 7 bases and J 3 bases, with 10 bases left between them. The germline V gene has CDR1 SQVTM and CDR2 ANQGSEA. The length of the CDR3 is 12 residues. The CDR3 DNA reads as TGCAGCGCCGCGGAGGGCTACAATGAGCAGTTCTTC. It translates to CSAAEGYNEQFF.

Concerning this clone: Compared with germline, one end of the junction differs, possibly owing to a read error. The rearrangement joins TRBV29-1 to TRBJ2-5; a possible D gene is TRBD1 (5 bases). Germline V CDR1 and CDR2: SQVTM, ANQGSEA. The CDR3 runs to 12 residues. The CDR3 DNA follows: TGCGGCGTTGCAGGGATGAAGGAGACCCAGTACTTC. Its translation is CGVAGMKETQYF.

The chain is built from TRBV7-2 and TRBJ2-7; D gene unclear. V dropped 2 bases and J dropped 2 bases, with 16 bases sitting between them. This CDR3 spans 16 amino acids. CDR1 is SGHTA, CDR2 FQGNSA, per germline. CDR3 sequence (DNA): TGTGCCAGCAGCTTAAAGAAGACATCTCGTACCTACGAGCAGTACTTC. It yields the protein CASSLKKTSRTYEQYF.

The chain recombines TRBV6-5 with TRBJ1-4; 7 nucleotides align to TRBD1. The CDR3 totals 15 residues. Germline V gene data show CDR1 as MNHEY and CDR2 as SVGAGI. V gave up 0 bases and J gave up 4 bases; unmatched junction bases: 2. The CDR3 region is CASSYSGGINEKLFF. The CDR3 nucleotides read TGTGCCAGCAGTTACTCAGGGGGCATTAATGAAAAACTGTTTTTT.

This chain uses TRBV7-9 with TRBJ2-2, with D perhaps matching TRBD2 (6 bases). The CDR3 consists of 13 residues. V lost 2 bases to trimming and J lost 5 bases, with 6 bases between them. Looked up from germline, CDR1 is SEHNR and CDR2 is FQNEAQ (reference sequence). DNA for the CDR3: TGTGCCAGCAGCTTAAGCGGGACCGGGGAGCTGTTTTTT. It is translated as CASSLSGTGELFF.

V gene TRBV27 combines with J gene TRBJ2-7, with TRBD1 matching 7 bases. The CDR3 is 14 amino acids. The germline CDR1 and CDR2 sequences are MNHEY and SMNVEV (reference sequence). The ends lost 5 bases at V and 3 bases at J; junction bases unmatched: 7. The CDR3 sequence is CASSIRQGFYEQYF. In DNA form, the CDR3 reads TGTGCCAGCAGTATACGACAGGGCTTCTACGAGCAGTACTTC.

V is TRBV19 and J is TRBJ2-5; 13 bases fit TRBD2. V trimming: 5 bases; J trimming: 5 bases; junction bases outside the gene matches: 8. CDR1 and CDR2 (germline): LNHDA, SQIVND (reference sequence). This CDR3 comprises 16 residues. CDR3 sequence reads: CASSPGLAGEGETQYF. CDR3 sequence (DNA): TGTGCCAGTAGTCCAGGACTAGCGGGGGAAGGTGAGACCCAGTACTTC.

The chain joins TRBV29-1 to TRBJ2-5; 9 nucleotides match TRBD2. The CDR3 runs to 18 residues. Germline trimming cut 0 bases from V and 1 base from J; bases unmatched to any gene: 12. Germline lookup yields CDR1 SQVTM and CDR2 ANQGSEA. CDR3 sequence (DNA): TGCAGCGTTGAAGAACGCAAGAGGGCTAGCGGGGCCCAAGAGACCCAGTACTTC. Protein: CSVEERKRASGAQETQYF.

The chain couples TRBV18 to TRBJ1-2, with 8 positions matching TRBD1. Germline V gene sequence: CDR1 KGHSH, CDR2 LQKENI. This CDR3 has 14 residues. V gave up 2 bases and J gave up 7 bases; unmatched junction bases: 6. The CDR3 protein is CASSPIDRGVGYTF. The CDR3, as DNA: TGTGCCAGCTCACCAATCGACAGGGGCGTTGGCTACACCTTC. The variable domain in full, completed from reference TRBV18 and TRBJ1-2, reads NAGVMQNPRHLVRRRGQEARLRCSPMKGHSHVYWYRQLPEEGLKFMVYLQKENIIDESGMPKERFSAEFPKEGPSILRIQQVVRGDSAAYFCASSPIDRGVGYTFGSGTRLTVV.

The chain couples TRBV7-8 to TRBJ2-7, with TRBD2 as a possible D gene (5 bases). The V end was cut by 3 bases, the J end by 6 bases, with 15 bases between. This CDR3 is built from 14 residues. CDR1 and CDR2 from the germline V gene are SGHVS and FQNEAQ. The CDR3 reads CASSLSEGASEQYF. CDR3 nucleotides: TGTGCCAGCAGCTTGTCAGAGGGAGCGAGCGAGCAGTACTTC.

V is TRBV2 and J is TRBJ1-1; 7 bases are shared with TRBD1. Per germline, CDR1 SNHLY and CDR2 FYNNEI. The V gene end was trimmed by 1 base and the J gene end by 0 bases; junction bases not matched to a gene: 8. The CDR3 spans 17 residues. CDR3 bases: TGTGCCAGCAGTGAAGAAGGGTCAGGGGGAATGAACACTGAAGCTTTCTTT. Encoded protein: CASSEEGSGGMNTEAFF.

This chain connects TRBV6-6 to TRBJ2-3; TRBD2 might be the D (6 bases). CDR3 length: 14 residues. Per the germline V gene, CDR1 is MNHNY and CDR2 is SVGAGI (reference sequence). The V end was cut by 6 bases, the J end by 1 base, with 11 bases between. CDR3 region: CASRPRLGTDTQYF. In DNA, the CDR3 is TGTGCCAGCAGGCCCCGACTAGGCACAGATACGCAGTATTTT.